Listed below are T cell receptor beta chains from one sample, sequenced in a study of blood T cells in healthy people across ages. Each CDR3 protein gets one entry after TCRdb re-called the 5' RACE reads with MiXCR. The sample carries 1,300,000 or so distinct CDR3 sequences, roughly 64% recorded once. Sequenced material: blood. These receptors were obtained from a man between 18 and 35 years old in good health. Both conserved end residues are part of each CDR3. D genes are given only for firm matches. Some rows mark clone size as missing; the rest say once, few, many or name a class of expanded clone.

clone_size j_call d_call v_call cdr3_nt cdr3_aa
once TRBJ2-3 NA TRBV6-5 TGTGCCAGCAGTTACTCGAACCCCCCAGATACGCAGTATTTT CASSYSNPPDTQYF
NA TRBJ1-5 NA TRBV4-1 TGCGCCAGCAGCCATTATGGACACCGGGACCTCAATCAGCCCCAGCATTTT CASSHYGHRDLNQPQHF
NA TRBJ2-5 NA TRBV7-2 TGTGCCAGCAGCTTAGACCCAATAATCATATCGCAGGAGACCCAGTACTTC CASSLDPIIISQETQYF
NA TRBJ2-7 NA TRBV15 TGTGCCACCAGCTCAGGGGGACTCTACGAGCAGTACTTC CATSSGGLYEQYF
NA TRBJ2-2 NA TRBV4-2 TGTGCCAGCAGCCAAGTGAGTTCGGGGGAGCTGTTTTTT CASSQVSSGELFF
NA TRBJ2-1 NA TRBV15 TGTGCCACCAGCAGAGATGGGCAGACCTACAATGAGCAGTTCTTC CATSRDGQTYNEQFF
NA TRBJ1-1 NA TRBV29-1 TGCAGCGCAGAACTTGGGAACACTGAAGCTTTCTTT CSAELGNTEAFF
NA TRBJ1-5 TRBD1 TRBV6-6 TGTGCCAGCAGTTACTTTCCGACAGGGGGCCTTGAGCCCCAGCATTTT CASSYFPTGGLEPQHF
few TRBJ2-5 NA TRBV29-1 TGCAGCGTTGGTATTCCGACTCGGGAGACCCAGTACTTC CSVGIPTRETQYF
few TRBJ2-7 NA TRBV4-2 TGTGCCAGCAGCCAAGATCGGGGTATGTTCGCCTACGAGCAGTACTTC CASSQDRGMFAYEQYF
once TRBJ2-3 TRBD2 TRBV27 TGTGCCAGCAGTTCCGGGACTACGGCCACAGATACGCAGTATTTT CASSSGTTATDTQYF
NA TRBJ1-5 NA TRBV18 TGTGCCAGCTCACCCTCCAAGGATCAGCCCCAGCATTTT CASSPSKDQPQHF
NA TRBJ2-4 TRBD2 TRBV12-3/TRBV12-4 TGTGCCAGCAGTTTCGGGAGGGGGAAAAACATTCAGTACTTC CASSFGRGKNIQYF
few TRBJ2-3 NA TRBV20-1 TGCAGTGCTACCGGAAGAGATACGCAGTATTTT CSATGRDTQYF
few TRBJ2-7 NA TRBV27 TGTGCCTTAGGGACCGTACCCTACGAGCAGTACTTC CALGTVPYEQYF
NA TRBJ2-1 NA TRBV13 TGTGCCAGCAGCAACCGACTAGAATCCCAAAATGAGCAGTTCTTC CASSNRLESQNEQFF
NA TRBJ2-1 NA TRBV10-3 TGTGCCATCAGTGAGTCCAGCGGCCTATACAATGAGCAGTTCTTC CAISESSGLYNEQFF
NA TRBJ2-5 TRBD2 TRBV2 TGTGCCAGCAGTGGACGACTAGCGGGATACCAAGAGACCCAGTACTTC CASSGRLAGYQETQYF
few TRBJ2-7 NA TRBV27 TGTGCCAGCAGTCCTCGATCAGGGTTCGAGCAGTACTTC CASSPRSGFEQYF
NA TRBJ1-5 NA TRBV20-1 TGCAGTGCGAATACAGGGACCACTTCCTATAGCAATCAGCCCCAGCATTTT CSANTGTTSYSNQPQHF
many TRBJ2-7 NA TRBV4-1 TGCGCCAGCAGCCGGAATGGGTACGAGCAGTACTTC CASSRNGYEQYF
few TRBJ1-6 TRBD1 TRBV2 TGTGCCAGCGGTCGACAGGGGGGGACATCACCCCTCCACTTT CASGRQGGTSPLHF
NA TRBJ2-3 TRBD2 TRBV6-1 TGTGCCAGCAGCCGAGGGGCGGGGGGCCTGAGCACAGATACGCAGTATTTT CASSRGAGGLSTDTQYF
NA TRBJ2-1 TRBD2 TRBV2 TGTGCCAGCAGCCGACTAGCGGGATTCATTGATGAGCAGTTCTTC CASSRLAGFIDEQFF
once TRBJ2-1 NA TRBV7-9 TGTGCCAGCAGCTTAACTAGCCCAGGGTACAATGAGCAGTTCTTC CASSLTSPGYNEQFF
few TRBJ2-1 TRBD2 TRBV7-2 TGTGCCAGCAGCTTATTTACCGGGGGGGAGGATGAGCAGTTCTTC CASSLFTGGEDEQFF
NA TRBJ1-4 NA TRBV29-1 TGCAACGTTGGAACCCACGGGGGCGGGATAAGATTGGAAAAACTGTTTTTT CNVGTHGGGIRLEKLFF
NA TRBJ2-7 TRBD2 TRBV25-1 TGTGCCAGCAGTGAATGGGAGGGTCCGACGTCCGAGCAGTACTTC CASSEWEGPTSEQYF
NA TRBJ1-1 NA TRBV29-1 TGCAGGGCAGGCAGGAGGAACACTGAAGCTTTCTTT CRAGRRNTEAFF
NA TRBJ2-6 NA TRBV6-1 TGTGCCAGCAGTGCCCGAGGGGTCTCTGGGGCCAACGTCCTGACTTTC CASSARGVSGANVLTF
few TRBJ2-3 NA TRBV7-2 TGTGCCAGCAGCTTGGTTCCGGGGGCGGGAACAGATACGCAGTATTTT CASSLVPGAGTDTQYF
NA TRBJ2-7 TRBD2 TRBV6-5 TGTGCCAGCAGTGAATCGGGACTAACCTACGAGCAGTACTTC CASSESGLTYEQYF
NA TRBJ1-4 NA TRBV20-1 TGCAGTGCTAGGGGGAAGTATAATGAAAAACTGTTTTTT CSARGKYNEKLFF
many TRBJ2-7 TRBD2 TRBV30 TGTGCCTGGAGTGTGGCACTAGCGTTCTCCTACGAGCAGTACTTC CAWSVALAFSYEQYF
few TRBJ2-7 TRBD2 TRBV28 TGTGCCAGCATACTGGCGGGAGGGCCTTACGAGCAGTACTTC CASILAGGPYEQYF
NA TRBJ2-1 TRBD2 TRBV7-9 TGTGCCAGCAGCGGAAGGACTAGCAAAACGTACAATGAGCAGTTCTTC CASSGRTSKTYNEQFF
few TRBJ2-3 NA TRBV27 TGTGCCAGCCTAACCCCAATGGATACGCAGTATTTT CASLTPMDTQYF
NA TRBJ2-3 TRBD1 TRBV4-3 TGCGCCAGCAGCCAAGAACCCCAGGGGGCAGGAGATACGCAGTATTTT CASSQEPQGAGDTQYF
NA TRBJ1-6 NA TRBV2 TGTGCCAGCAAGAGCTCCTATAATTCACCCCTCCACTTT CASKSSYNSPLHF
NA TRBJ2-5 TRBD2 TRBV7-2 TGTGCCAGCAGCTTAGCGCAGGCGGGGGGTGGGGAGACCCAGTACTTC CASSLAQAGGGETQYF
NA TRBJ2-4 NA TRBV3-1 TGTGCCAGCAGCCAAGATAGTAGAACAATAGCCAAAAACATTCAGTACTTC CASSQDSRTIAKNIQYF